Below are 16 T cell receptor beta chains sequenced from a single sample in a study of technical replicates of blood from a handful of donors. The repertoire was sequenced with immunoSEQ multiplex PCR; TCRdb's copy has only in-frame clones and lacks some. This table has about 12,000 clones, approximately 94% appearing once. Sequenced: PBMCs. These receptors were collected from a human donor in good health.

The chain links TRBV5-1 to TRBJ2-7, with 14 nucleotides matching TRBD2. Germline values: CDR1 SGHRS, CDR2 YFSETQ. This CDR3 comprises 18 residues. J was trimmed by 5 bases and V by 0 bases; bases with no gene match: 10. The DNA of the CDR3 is TGCGCCAGCAGCTTGGAAGGGACTAGCGGGAGACAGATCAACGAGCAGTACTTC. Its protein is CASSLEGTSGRQINEQYF.

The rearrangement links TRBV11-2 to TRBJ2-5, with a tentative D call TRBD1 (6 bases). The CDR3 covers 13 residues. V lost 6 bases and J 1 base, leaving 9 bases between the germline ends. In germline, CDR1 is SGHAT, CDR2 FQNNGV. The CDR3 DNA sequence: TGTGCCAGCAGGCCGGACAGCCAAGAGACCCAGTACTTC. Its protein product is CASRPDSQETQYF.

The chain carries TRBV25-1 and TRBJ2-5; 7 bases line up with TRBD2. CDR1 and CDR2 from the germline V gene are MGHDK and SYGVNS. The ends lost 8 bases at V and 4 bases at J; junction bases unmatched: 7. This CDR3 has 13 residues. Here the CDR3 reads CASRGGTLETQYF. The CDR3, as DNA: TGTGCCAGCCGGGGAGGGACCCTAGAGACCCAGTACTTC.

The CDR3 here is CASRKTQGPSYEQYF. The CDR3 DNA sequence: TGTGCCAGCAGAAAAACACAGGGGCCGTCTTACGAGCAGTACTTC. The V and J genes are TRBV7-8 and TRBJ2-7; 7 nucleotides line up with TRBD1. In germline, CDR1 is SGHVS, CDR2 FQNEAQ. The CDR3 loop spans 15 amino acids. The junction had 12 bases not matched to a gene; V was cut back by 6 bases and J by 4 bases.

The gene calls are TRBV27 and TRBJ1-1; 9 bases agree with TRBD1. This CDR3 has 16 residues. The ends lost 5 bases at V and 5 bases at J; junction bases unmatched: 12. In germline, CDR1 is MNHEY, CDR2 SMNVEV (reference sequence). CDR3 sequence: CASSAGQGGGVTEAFF. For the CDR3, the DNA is TGTGCCAGCAGTGCGGGACAGGGAGGGGGAGTGACTGAAGCTTTCTTT.

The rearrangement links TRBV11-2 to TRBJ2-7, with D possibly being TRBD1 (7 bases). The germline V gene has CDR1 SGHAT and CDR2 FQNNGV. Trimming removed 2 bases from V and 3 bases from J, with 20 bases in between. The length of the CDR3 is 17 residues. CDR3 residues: CASSLIRGTAEFYEQYF. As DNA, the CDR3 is TGTGCCAGCAGCTTAATCCGGGGGACAGCCGAGTTCTACGAGCAGTACTTC. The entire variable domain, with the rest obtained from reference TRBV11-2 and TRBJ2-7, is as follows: EAGVAQSPRYKIIEKRQSVAFWCNPISGHATLYWYQQILGQGPKLLIQFQNNGVVDDSQLPKDRFSAERLKGVDSTLKIQPAKLEDSAVYLCASSLIRGTAEFYEQYFGPGTRLTVT.

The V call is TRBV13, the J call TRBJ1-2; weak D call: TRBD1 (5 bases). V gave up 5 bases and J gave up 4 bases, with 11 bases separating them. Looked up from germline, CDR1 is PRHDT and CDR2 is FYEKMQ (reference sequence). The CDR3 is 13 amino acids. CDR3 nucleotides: TGTGCCAGCAGCGTAAGGGGCCTCTATGGCTACACCTTC. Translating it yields CASSVRGLYGYTF.

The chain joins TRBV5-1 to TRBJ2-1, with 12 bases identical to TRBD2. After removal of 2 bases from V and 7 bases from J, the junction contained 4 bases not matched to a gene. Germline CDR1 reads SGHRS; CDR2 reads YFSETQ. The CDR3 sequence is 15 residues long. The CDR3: CASSFRTSGMNEQFF. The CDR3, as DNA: TGCGCCAGCAGCTTTCGGACTAGCGGGATGAATGAGCAGTTCTTC. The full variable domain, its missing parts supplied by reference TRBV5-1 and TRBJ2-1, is KAGVTQTPRYLIKTRGQQVTLSCSPISGHRSVSWYQQTPGQGLQFLFEYFSETQRNKGNFPGRFSGRQFSNSRSEMNVSTLELGDSALYLCASSFRTSGMNEQFFGPGTRLTVL.

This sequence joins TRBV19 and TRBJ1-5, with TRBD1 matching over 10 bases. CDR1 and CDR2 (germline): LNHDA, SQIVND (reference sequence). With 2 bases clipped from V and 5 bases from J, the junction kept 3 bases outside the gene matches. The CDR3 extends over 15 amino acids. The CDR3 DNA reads TGTGCCAGTAGTATAACCGGGACAGGGGATCAGCCCCAGCATTTT. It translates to CASSITGTGDQPQHF.

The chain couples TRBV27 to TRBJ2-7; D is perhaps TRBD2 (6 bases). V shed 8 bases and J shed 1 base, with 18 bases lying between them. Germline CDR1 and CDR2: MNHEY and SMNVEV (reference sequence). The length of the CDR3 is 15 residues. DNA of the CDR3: TGTGCCAGCTCCCGGCGGTTAGCGGCGTCCTACGAGCAGTACTTC. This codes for CASSRRLAASYEQYF.

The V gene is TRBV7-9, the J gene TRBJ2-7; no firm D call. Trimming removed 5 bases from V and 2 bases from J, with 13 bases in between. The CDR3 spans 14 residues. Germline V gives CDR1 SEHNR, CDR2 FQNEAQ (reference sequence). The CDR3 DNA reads TGTGCCAGCAGCCCCAGAGCACAGACCTACGAGCAGTACTTC. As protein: CASSPRAQTYEQYF.

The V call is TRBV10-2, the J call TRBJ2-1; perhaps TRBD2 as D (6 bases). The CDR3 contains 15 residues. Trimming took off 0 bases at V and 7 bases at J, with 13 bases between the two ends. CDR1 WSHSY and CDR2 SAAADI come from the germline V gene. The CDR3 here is CASSESEGGGNEQFF. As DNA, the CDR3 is TGCGCCAGCAGTGAGTCGGAGGGAGGAGGGAATGAGCAGTTCTTC.

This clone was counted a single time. The CDR3: CASSPGLAGNNEQFF. The CDR3 bases are TGCGCCAGCAGCCCGGGACTAGCGGGAAACAATGAGCAGTTCTTC. The chain carries TRBV4-1 and TRBJ2-1; 13 bases fit TRBD2. From germline, CDR1 is MGHRA and CDR2 YSYEKL. V trimming: 4 bases; J trimming: 5 bases; junction bases outside the gene matches: 2. The CDR3 runs to 15 residues.

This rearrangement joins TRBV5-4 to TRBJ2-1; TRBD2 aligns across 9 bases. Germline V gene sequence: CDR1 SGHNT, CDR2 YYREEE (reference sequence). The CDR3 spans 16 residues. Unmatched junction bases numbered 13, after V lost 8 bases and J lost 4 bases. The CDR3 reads CASSPDLAGSYNEQFF. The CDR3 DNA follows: TGTGCCAGTAGCCCCGATCTAGCGGGGTCGTACAATGAGCAGTTCTTC.

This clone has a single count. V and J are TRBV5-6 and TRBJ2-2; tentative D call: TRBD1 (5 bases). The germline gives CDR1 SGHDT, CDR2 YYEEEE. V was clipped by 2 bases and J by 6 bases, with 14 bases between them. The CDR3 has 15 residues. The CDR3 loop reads CASSLGDRRAGELFF. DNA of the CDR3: TGTGCCAGCAGCTTAGGAGACAGAAGGGCCGGGGAGCTGTTTTTT.

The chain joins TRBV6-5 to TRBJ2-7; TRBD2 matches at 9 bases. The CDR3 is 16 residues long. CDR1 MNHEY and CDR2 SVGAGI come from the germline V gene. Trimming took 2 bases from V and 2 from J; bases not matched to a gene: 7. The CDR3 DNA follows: TGTGCCAGCAGTTACCTAAGCGGGAGGTCGACCTACGAGCAGTACTTC. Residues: CASSYLSGRSTYEQYF.